This TCR beta chain stems from a study of CD8+ T cells in alopecia areata. RNA was extracted and reverse transcribed into cDNA as the sequencing template. This table comes from immunoSEQ multiplex PCR, and its TCRdb copy is limited to in-frame clones, with some not included. The sample consists of around 250,000 clones, 67% of them appearing once. The germline V gene has CDR1 SGHRS and CDR2 YFSETQ. The germline V and J ends were trimmed by 3 bases and 3 bases, with 7 bases remaining between them. The CDR3 contains 12 residues. The receptor was isolated from a human donor with alopecia areata. Material: CD4+ T cells sorted from blood, obtained at week 0. V gene TRBV5-1 combines with J gene TRBJ2-7, with D possibly being TRBD1 (6 bases). CDR3 sequence reads: CASSWDNYEQYF. The CDR3 nucleotides read TGCGCCAGCAGCTGGGACAACTACGAGCAGTACTTC.